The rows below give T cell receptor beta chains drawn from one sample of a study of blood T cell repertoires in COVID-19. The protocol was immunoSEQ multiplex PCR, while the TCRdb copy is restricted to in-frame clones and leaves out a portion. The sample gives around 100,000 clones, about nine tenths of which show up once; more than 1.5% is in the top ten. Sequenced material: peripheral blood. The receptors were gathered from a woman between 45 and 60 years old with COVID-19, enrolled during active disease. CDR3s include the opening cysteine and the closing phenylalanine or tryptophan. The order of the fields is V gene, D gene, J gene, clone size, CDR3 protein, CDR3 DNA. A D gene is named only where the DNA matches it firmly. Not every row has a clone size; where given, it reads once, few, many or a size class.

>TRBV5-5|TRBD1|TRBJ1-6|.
CASSLGTGGNSPLHF
TGTGCCAGCAGCTTGGGTACAGGGGGAAACTCACCCCTCCACTTT
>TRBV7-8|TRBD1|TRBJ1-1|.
CASRKKAKEKQGTHEAFF
TGTGCCAGCAGGAAAAAAGCCAAAGAAAAACAGGGGACCCATGAAGCTTTCTTT
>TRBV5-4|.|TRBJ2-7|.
CASSPQGFHEQYF
TGTGCCTCCTCGCCCCAGGGATTCCACGAGCAGTACTTC
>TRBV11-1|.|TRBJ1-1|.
CASSFPDRNTEAFF
TGTGCCAGCAGCTTCCCCGACAGGAACACTGAAGCTTTCTTT
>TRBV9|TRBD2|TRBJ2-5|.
CASSPQRGGDQETQYF
TGTGCCAGCAGCCCCCAGCGGGGGGGGGACCAAGAGACCCAGTACTTC
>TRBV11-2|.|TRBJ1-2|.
CASSSLRPLQGSYGYTF
TGTGCCAGCAGCTCCCTCCGCCCCCTACAGGGATCCTATGGCTACACCTTC
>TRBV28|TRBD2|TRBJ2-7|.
CASSSPPGGGQLYEQYF
TGTGCCAGCAGTTCTCCCCCCGGGGGGGGTCAACTCTACGAGCAGTACTTC
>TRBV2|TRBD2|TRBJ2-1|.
CASSLSSGGRDEQFF
TGTGCCAGCAGCTTGTCTAGCGGGGGGAGGGATGAGCAGTTCTTC
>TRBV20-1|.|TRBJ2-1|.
CSFWREEQFF
TGCAGTTTCTGGAGGGAAGAGCAGTTCTTC
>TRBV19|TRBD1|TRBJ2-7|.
CASSMLGTGGGEQYF
TGTGCCAGTAGTATGTTGGGGACAGGGGGCGGCGAGCAGTACTTC
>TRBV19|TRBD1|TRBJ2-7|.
CASSIRSEGALATYEQYF
TGTGCCAGTAGTATTCGGTCAGAGGGGGCGCTAGCAACCTACGAGCAGTACTTC
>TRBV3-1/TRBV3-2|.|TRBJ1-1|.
CASIPRGGGYTEAFF
TGTGCCAGCATCCCTCGCGGTGGGGGGTACACTGAAGCTTTCTTT
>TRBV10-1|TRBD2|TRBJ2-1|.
CASSAGGGYNEQFF
TGCGCCAGCAGTGCTGGGGGGGGGTACAATGAGCAGTTCTTC
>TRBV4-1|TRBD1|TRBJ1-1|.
CASSQVGRGPGDTEAFF
TGCGCCAGCAGCCAAGTCGGCAGGGGGCCGGGGGACACTGAAGCTTTCTTT
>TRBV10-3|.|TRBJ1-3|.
CAISESEGGSGNTIYF
TGTGCCATCAGTGAGTCGGAAGGAGGCTCTGGAAACACCATATATTTT
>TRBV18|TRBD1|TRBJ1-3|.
CASSLVQGYGNTIYF
TGTGCCAGCTCACTGGTACAGGGGTACGGAAACACCATATATTTT
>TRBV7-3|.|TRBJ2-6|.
CASSLIRGGGGANVLTF
TGTGCCAGCAGCTTAATTCGGGGTGGAGGTGGGGCCAACGTCCTGACTTTC
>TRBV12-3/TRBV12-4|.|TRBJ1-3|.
CASKTDSGNTIYF
TGTGCCAGCAAGACAGACTCTGGAAACACCATATATTTT
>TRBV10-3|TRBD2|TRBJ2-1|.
CAIRDSGGAYEQFF
TGTGCCATCAGGGATAGCGGGGGGGCCTATGAGCAGTTCTTC
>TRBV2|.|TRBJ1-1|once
CASGLRDYTEAFF
TGTGCCAGTGGTTTGAGAGACTATACTGAAGCTTTCTTT
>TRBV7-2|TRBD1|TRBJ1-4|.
CASSLTDRGKENEKLFF
TGTGCCAGCAGCTTAACGGACAGGGGGAAGGAAAATGAAAAACTGTTTTTT
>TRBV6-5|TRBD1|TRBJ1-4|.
CASTPWTGSIEKLFF
TGTGCCAGCACCCCCTGGACAGGATCGATTGAAAAACTGTTTTTT
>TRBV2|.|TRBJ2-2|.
CASSPNHSPGELFF
TGTGCCAGCAGTCCAAACCATAGCCCCGGGGAGCTGTTTTTT
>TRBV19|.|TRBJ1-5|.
CASSALGRLGDQPQHF
TGTGCCAGTAGTGCCTTGGGGAGGTTAGGGGATCAGCCCCAGCATTTT
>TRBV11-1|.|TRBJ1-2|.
CASSLGQMGYGYTF
TGTGCCAGCAGCTTAGGACAGATGGGCTATGGCTACACCTTC
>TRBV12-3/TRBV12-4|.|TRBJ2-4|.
CASSLDRQNIQYF
TGTGCCAGCAGTTTAGACAGACAAAACATTCAGTACTTC
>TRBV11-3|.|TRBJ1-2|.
CASSLGGGPGTF
TGTGCCAGCAGCTTAGGAGGAGGACCGGGCACCTTC
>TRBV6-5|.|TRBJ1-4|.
CASSYSTREKLFF
TGTGCCAGCAGTTACAGCACCCGTGAAAAACTGTTTTTT
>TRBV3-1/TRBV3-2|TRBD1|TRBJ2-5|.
CASSPYGQGGPQETQYF
TGTGCCAGCAGCCCATATGGACAGGGGGGTCCCCAAGAGACCCAGTACTTC
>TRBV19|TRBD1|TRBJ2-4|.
CASSKQGAGAKNIQYF
TGTGCCAGTAGTAAACAGGGGGCAGGAGCCAAAAACATTCAGTACTTC
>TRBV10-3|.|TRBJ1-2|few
CAIGSSGGGSGYGYTF
TGTGCCATTGGAAGCTCGGGAGGGGGGAGCGGCTATGGCTACACCTTC
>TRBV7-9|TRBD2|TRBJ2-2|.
CASPPAPAGVSASPGELFF
TGTGCCAGCCCTCCGGCCCCAGCGGGGGTATCAGCATCGCCCGGGGAGCTGTTTTTT
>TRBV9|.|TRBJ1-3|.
CASSVTSSGNTIYF
TGTGCCAGCAGCGTAACTAGCTCTGGAAACACCATATATTTT
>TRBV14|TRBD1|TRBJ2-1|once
CASSPPGQGWGNEQFF
TGTGCCAGCAGCCCACCGGGACAGGGGTGGGGGAATGAGCAGTTCTTC
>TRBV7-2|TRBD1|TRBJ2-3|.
CASSLVVTGGTDTQYF
TGTGCCAGCAGCTTAGTAGTGACAGGGGGCACAGATACGCAGTATTTT
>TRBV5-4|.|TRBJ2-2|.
CASSLMGRGGELFF
TGTGCCAGCAGCTTGATGGGGCGAGGCGGGGAGCTGTTTTTT
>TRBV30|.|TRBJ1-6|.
CAWRLGGSSYNSPLHF
TGTGCCTGGAGGCTAGGGGGAAGCTCCTATAATTCACCCCTCCACTTT
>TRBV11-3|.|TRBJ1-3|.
CASSPRQWFDTIYF
TGTGCCAGCAGCCCTCGACAGTGGTTTGACACCATATATTTT
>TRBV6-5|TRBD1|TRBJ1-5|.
CASSPGQVGNQPQHF
TGTGCCAGCAGTCCGGGACAGGTCGGCAATCAGCCCCAGCATTTT
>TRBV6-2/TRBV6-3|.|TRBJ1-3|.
CASSYTTASSGNTIYF
TGTGCCAGCAGTTACACGACGGCTAGCTCTGGAAACACCATATATTTT
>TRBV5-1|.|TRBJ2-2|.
CASRPPQRGSNTGELFF
TGCGCCAGCAGACCCCCCCAGAGGGGGTCGAACACCGGGGAGCTGTTTTTT
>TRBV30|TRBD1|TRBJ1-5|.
CAWSDGTGGQPQHF
TGTGCCTGGAGCGATGGGACAGGGGGTCAGCCCCAGCATTTT
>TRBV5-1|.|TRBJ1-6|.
CASSPSLEGSLHF
TGCGCCAGCAGCCCCTCTTTAGAGGGTTCCCTCCACTTT
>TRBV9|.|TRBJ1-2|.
CASSVMGGVGGYTF
TGTGCCAGCAGCGTAATGGGAGGGGTTGGCGGCTACACCTTC
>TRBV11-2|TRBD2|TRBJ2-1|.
CASSLSASGGREQFF
TGTGCCAGCAGCTTATCGGCTAGCGGGGGGAGAGAGCAGTTCTTC
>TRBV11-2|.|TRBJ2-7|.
CASRSSLRGSSYEQYF
TGTGCCAGCAGATCTTCCCTCCGGGGGTCGTCCTACGAGCAGTACTTC
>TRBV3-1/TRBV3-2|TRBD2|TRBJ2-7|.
CASSQEAGSGGTYEQYF
TGTGCCAGCAGCCAGGAAGCCGGAAGCGGGGGCACTTACGAGCAGTACTTC
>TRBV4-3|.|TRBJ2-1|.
CASSLQGRDKDEQFF
TGCGCCAGCAGCCTACAGGGTAGGGATAAGGATGAGCAGTTCTTC
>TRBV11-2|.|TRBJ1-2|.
CASSSITGDGGYTF
TGTGCCAGCAGCTCGATAACAGGAGACGGGGGCTACACCTTC
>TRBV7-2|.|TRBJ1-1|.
CASSLDSGFGTEAFF
TGTGCCAGCAGCTTAGACTCAGGGTTTGGGACTGAAGCTTTCTTT
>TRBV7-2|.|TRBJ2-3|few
CASSSDLTSTDTQYF
TGTGCCAGCAGCTCGGACTTAACTAGCACAGATACGCAGTATTTT
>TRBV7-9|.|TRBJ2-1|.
CASSRTEYNEQFF
TGTGCCAGCAGCCGGACTGAATACAATGAGCAGTTCTTC
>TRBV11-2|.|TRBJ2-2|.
CASSFGNTGELFF
TGTGCCAGCAGCTTCGGGAACACCGGGGAGCTGTTTTTT
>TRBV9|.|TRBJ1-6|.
CASSPAGAYNSPLHF
TGTGCCAGCAGCCCTGCGGGAGCCTATAATTCACCCCTCCACTTT
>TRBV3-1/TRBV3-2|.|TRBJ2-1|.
CASSPTRHHNEQFF
TGTGCCAGCAGCCCGACGCGGCACCACAATGAGCAGTTCTTC
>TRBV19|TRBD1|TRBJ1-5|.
CASSLLTGGAWPQHF
TGTGCCAGTAGCCTCCTGACAGGGGGCGCTTGGCCCCAGCATTTT
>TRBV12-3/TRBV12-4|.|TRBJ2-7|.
CASSFRTRGEQYF
TGTGCCAGCAGTTTCAGGACAAGGGGCGAGCAGTACTTC